This is a list of T cell receptor beta chains from one sample in a study of Ad26.COV2.S vaccination and SARS-CoV-2 variants. Assay used: immunoSEQ multiplex PCR; TCRdb lists only in-frame clones, some missing. The table records some 370,000 clones, around 82% of them present only once. This material consisted of peripheral blood, taken in a trial of Ad26.COV2.S vaccine versus placebo. The receptors derive from a person between 18 and 65 years old who received the Ad26.COV2.S COVID-19 vaccine or a placebo. Each CDR3 is given with its conserved first and last residue. A D gene is named only where the DNA matches it firmly. Clone size, where shown, is once, few, many, or a class for clones that have expanded.

v_gene: TRBV2; j_gene: TRBJ2-6; d_gene: NA; abundance: NA; CDR3nt: TGTGCCAGCTCGACACTTTTCTCCTCTGGGGCCAACGTCCTGACTTTC; CDR3aa: CASSTLFSSGANVLTF
v_gene: TRBV4-3; j_gene: TRBJ2-5; d_gene: NA; abundance: once; CDR3nt: TGCGCCAGCAGCCAAGATATAAGTGAAGAGACCCAGTACTTC; CDR3aa: CASSQDISEETQYF
v_gene: TRBV6-1; j_gene: TRBJ1-2; d_gene: NA; abundance: NA; CDR3nt: TGTGCCAGCAGTGAAATCTCGGGGCTTGGCTACACCTTC; CDR3aa: CASSEISGLGYTF
v_gene: TRBV5-4; j_gene: TRBJ2-1; d_gene: TRBD2; abundance: NA; CDR3nt: TGTGCCAGCAGCTTGAGGACTAGCGGGCTAACCTGGGTGGATGAGCAGTTCTTC; CDR3aa: CASSLRTSGLTWVDEQFF
v_gene: TRBV6-1; j_gene: TRBJ1-2; d_gene: NA; abundance: NA; CDR3nt: TGTGCCAGCAGTGAACCCAGACGGAGCTATGGCTACACCTTC; CDR3aa: CASSEPRRSYGYTF
v_gene: TRBV9; j_gene: TRBJ2-1; d_gene: NA; abundance: NA; CDR3nt: TGTGCCAGCAGCAAGACAGAGGCCTCCTACAATGAGCAGTTCTTC; CDR3aa: CASSKTEASYNEQFF
v_gene: TRBV30; j_gene: TRBJ1-2; d_gene: NA; abundance: once; CDR3nt: TGTGCCTACCGGACCGGGGGCTACACCTTC; CDR3aa: CAYRTGGYTF
v_gene: TRBV19; j_gene: TRBJ1-3; d_gene: NA; abundance: NA; CDR3nt: TGTGCCAGTAGTCCAGCCGGGACTTGGAGAAACACCATATATTTT; CDR3aa: CASSPAGTWRNTIYF
v_gene: TRBV3-1/TRBV3-2; j_gene: TRBJ2-7; d_gene: NA; abundance: NA; CDR3nt: TGTGCCAGCAGCCGAGGGACGACCTCCTACGAGCAGTACTTC; CDR3aa: CASSRGTTSYEQYF
v_gene: TRBV2; j_gene: TRBJ2-3; d_gene: TRBD1; abundance: NA; CDR3nt: TGTGCCAGCAGTCTACAGGGGGGTCAAGATACGCAGTATTTT; CDR3aa: CASSLQGGQDTQYF
v_gene: TRBV4-2; j_gene: TRBJ1-1; d_gene: NA; abundance: once; CDR3nt: TGTGCCAGCAGCCGAGGGGAGGGCAGGGCCCCCGTTCGCGCTTTCTTT; CDR3aa: CASSRGEGRAPVRAFF
v_gene: TRBV9; j_gene: TRBJ1-6; d_gene: NA; abundance: few; CDR3nt: TGTGCCAGCAGCGTAGGACCGGGGGACTCACCCCTCCACTTT; CDR3aa: CASSVGPGDSPLHF
v_gene: TRBV7-9; j_gene: TRBJ1-4; d_gene: TRBD1; abundance: NA; CDR3nt: TGTGCCAGCAGCTTAGGGGACAGTGAAAAACTGTTTTTT; CDR3aa: CASSLGDSEKLFF
v_gene: TRBV4-3; j_gene: TRBJ1-4; d_gene: NA; abundance: NA; CDR3nt: TGCGCCAGCAGCCAGGTCTCAAATGAAAAACTGTTTTTT; CDR3aa: CASSQVSNEKLFF
v_gene: TRBV4-2; j_gene: TRBJ1-1; d_gene: NA; abundance: NA; CDR3nt: TGTGCCAGCAGCCAAGGGAGCGGCAGGATGAACACTGAAGCTTTCTTT; CDR3aa: CASSQGSGRMNTEAFF
v_gene: TRBV30; j_gene: TRBJ2-7; d_gene: NA; abundance: once; CDR3nt: TGTGCCTGGAGTCAACTATCGGGGCTAGCCTACGAGCAGTACTTC; CDR3aa: CAWSQLSGLAYEQYF
v_gene: TRBV6-6; j_gene: TRBJ2-5; d_gene: TRBD2; abundance: NA; CDR3nt: TGTGCCAGCAGTTACAGGACTAGCGGTGAGACCCAGTACTTC; CDR3aa: CASSYRTSGETQYF